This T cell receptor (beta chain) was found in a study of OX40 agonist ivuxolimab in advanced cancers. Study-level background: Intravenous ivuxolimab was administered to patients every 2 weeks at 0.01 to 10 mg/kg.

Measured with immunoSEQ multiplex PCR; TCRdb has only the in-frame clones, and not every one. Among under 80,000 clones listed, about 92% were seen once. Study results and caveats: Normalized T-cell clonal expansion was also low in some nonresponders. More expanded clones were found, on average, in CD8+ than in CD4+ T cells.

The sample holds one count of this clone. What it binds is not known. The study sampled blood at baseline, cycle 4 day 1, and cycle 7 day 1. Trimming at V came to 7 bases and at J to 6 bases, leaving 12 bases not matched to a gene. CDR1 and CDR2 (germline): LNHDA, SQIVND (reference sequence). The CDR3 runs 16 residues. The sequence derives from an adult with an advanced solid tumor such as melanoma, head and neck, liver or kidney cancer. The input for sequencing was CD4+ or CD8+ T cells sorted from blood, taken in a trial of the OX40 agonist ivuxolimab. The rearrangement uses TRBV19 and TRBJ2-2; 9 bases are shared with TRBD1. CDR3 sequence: CASTHRGQGSAGELFF. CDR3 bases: TGTGCCAGTACCCACCGCGGACAGGGGTCGGCCGGGGAGCTGTTTTTT.